This TCR beta chain was sequenced for a study of T cell repertoires in cytomegalovirus infection. Study at large: Public TCR beta signatures were indicative of both CMV infection and a matching HLA type.

V dropped 4 bases and J dropped 7 bases, with 10 bases sitting between them. The germline gives CDR1 SEHNR, CDR2 FQNEAQ (reference sequence). The CDR3 extends over 13 amino acids. Notes on this clonotype: Its antigen remains unknown.

One entry per CDR3 protein results from TCRdb running MiXCR on the reads. The repertoire holds 680,000 or so distinct CDR3 sequences, with 35% as singletons. Findings of the study overall: Clonotype analysis showed dominance of the ex vivo response by HLA-C-restricted CMV-specific TCR beta clonotypes. People with CMV and the relevant HLA were identified by cumulative public TCR beta family frequency.

J is TRBJ1-4 and V is TRBV7-9; no reliable D call. The sequence was collected from a human donor in good health (CMV status not recorded). Some clones in this sample may be carry-over from other donors' samples. Sequenced sample: PBMCs. CDR3 protein: CASSSPMGEKLFF. CDR3 nucleotide sequence: TGTGCCAGCAGCTCACCGATGGGTGAAAAACTGTTTTTT.